Below, one T cell receptor (beta chain) is given with its context. Its cognate antigen is unknown. The data originate from a study of T cell responses to AZD1222 COVID-19 vaccine. Study outcomes and limitations: Repertoire sampling happened only post peak T cell response. Spike-specific TCR depth and breadth grew after two AZD1222 doses. Regions 160-218 and 743-854 held dominance among vaccine-associated CD4 TCRs, which spanned spike.

Assay used: immunoSEQ multiplex PCR; TCRdb lists only in-frame clones, some missing. The top ten clones hold about 3% of a sample with 130,000 or so clones, more than 80% of them seen once. The CDR3 has 15 residues. Trimming pared 3 bases from V and 9 bases from J, leaving 18 bases between. In germline, CDR1 is SEHNR, CDR2 FQNEAQ (reference sequence). This material consisted of peripheral blood, taken on day 0 of AZD1222 vaccination. The clonotype comes from an adult in good health. The chain joins TRBV7-9 to TRBJ2-1, with D perhaps TRBD2 (6 bases). The CDR3 nucleotides read TGTGCCAGCAGCTTGGATTGGCTACTCGGGGGTGAGCAGTTCTTC. Translated, it gives CASSLDWLLGGEQFF.